One sample yielded the 22 T cell receptor beta chains listed below, sequenced in a study of control samples from healthy donors and cancer patients. The data were produced by immunoSEQ multiplex PCR, yet TCRdb's version contains in-frame clones alone and is incomplete. The sample has some 120,000 clones, more than 75% seen once; the top ten hold around 9%. The sample was blood. The receptor source for this set is a man in his forties in good health.

The V and J genes are TRBV10-3 and TRBJ2-5, with TRBD1 identical over 11 bases. Germline V gene lookup returns CDR1 ENHRY and CDR2 SYGVKD. Trimming at V came to 10 bases and at J to 5 bases, leaving 6 bases not matched to a gene. The CDR3 spans 13 residues. CDR3 coding DNA: TGTGCCACCTCCGGGACAGGGGGTGAGACCCAGTACTTC. Encoded protein: CATSGTGGETQYF.

The chain couples TRBV25-1 to TRBJ2-6, with D possibly being TRBD1 or TRBD2 (5 bases each). Germline V gives CDR1 MGHDK, CDR2 SYGVNS. This CDR3 is built from 17 residues. Deletions cut 2 bases from V and 3 bases from J, with 14 bases between. As DNA, the CDR3 is TGTGCCAGCAGTGAAGAAGCAGGGAGAAATGGGGCCAACGTCCTGACTTTC. Encoded protein: CASSEEAGRNGANVLTF.

The V and J genes are TRBV2 and TRBJ1-6, with D hard to call. The CDR3 covers 14 residues. Germline values: CDR1 SNHLY, CDR2 FYNNEI. The V end was cut by 8 bases, the J end by 5 bases, with 13 bases between. The CDR3 reads CASGVLGNNSPLHF. CDR3 DNA sequence: TGTGCCAGCGGGGTCTTGGGTAATAATTCACCCCTCCACTTT.

This chain links TRBV10-3 with TRBJ1-5; D gene uncertain. Per the germline V gene, CDR1 is ENHRY and CDR2 is SYGVKD. The CDR3 has 12 residues. Trimming removed 4 bases at V and 4 bases at J, with 5 bases between. Here the CDR3 DNA reads TGTGCCATCAGTGGGCCGAATCAGCCCCAGCATTTT. It is translated as CAISGPNQPQHF.

CDR3 sequence: CAISGAGQGSYNEQFF. The DNA for the CDR3 is TGTGCCATCAGTGGAGCGGGACAGGGGTCCTACAATGAGCAGTTCTTC. The chain links TRBV10-3 to TRBJ2-1; 10 bases map to TRBD1. The trim removed 4 bases at V and 1 base at J, leaving 4 bases unmatched. In germline, CDR1 is ENHRY, CDR2 SYGVKD. This CDR3 contains 16 residues.

The chain couples TRBV6-2 or TRBV6-3 to TRBJ2-4; D ambiguous. The CDR3 length is 14 residues. From germline, CDR1 is MNHEY and CDR2 SVGEGT. V gave up 6 bases and J gave up 5 bases, with 14 bases separating them. Here the CDR3 reads CASSRSGAENIQYF. Written as DNA, the CDR3 is TGTGCCAGCAGCCGCTCTGGAGCAGAAAACATTCAGTACTTC.

The V gene is TRBV30, the J gene TRBJ1-5; possible D gene TRBD1, 5 bases. The ends were cut back, 1 base at V and 9 bases at J, with 19 bases in the middle. Germline V gene data show CDR1 as GTSNPN and CDR2 as SVGIG (reference sequence). The CDR3 runs to 15 residues. The CDR3 DNA sequence: TGTGCCTGGAGTGCCCTCGGGGGGAACCTCTCGCCCCAGCATTTT. Protein product: CAWSALGGNLSPQHF.

This chain uses TRBV4-1 with TRBJ1-4; D is ambiguous. This CDR3 has 14 amino acids. The ends were cut back, 3 bases at V and 1 base at J, with 6 bases in the middle. Germline CDR1 MGHRA, CDR2 YSYEKL. CDR3 sequence (DNA): TGCGCCAGCAGCCACGGAGTAACTAATGAAAAACTGTTTTTT. The encoded protein is CASSHGVTNEKLFF.

The chain links TRBV21-1 to TRBJ1-1. TRBV21-1 is annotated as a pseudogene. This CDR3 has 16 residues. In DNA, the CDR3 is TGTGCCAGCAGCAAAGTAACTGTCCGAGAAGTGGCTGAAGCTTTCTTT. It encodes CASSKVTVREVAEAFF.

The chain employs TRBV5-1 and TRBJ2-7; D gene unclear. The CDR3 is made up of 14 amino acids. V was clipped by 0 bases and J by 2 bases, with 9 bases between them. Germline CDR1 is SGHRS and CDR2 is YFSETQ. CDR3 region: CASSLAHGAYEQYF. CDR3 coding DNA: TGCGCCAGCAGCTTGGCCCACGGAGCCTACGAGCAGTACTTC.

Concerning this clone itself: Other DNA sequences in this specimen translate into the identical CDR3. J is TRBJ1-5 and V is TRBV2; D is unclear. V was pared by 3 bases and J by 0 bases, with 9 bases between. CDR1 SNHLY and CDR2 FYNNEI come from the germline V gene. The CDR3 sequence is 15 residues long. This CDR3 reads CASSEAEYSNQPQHF. The CDR3 nucleotides are TGTGCCAGCAGTGAGGCAGAATATAGCAATCAGCCCCAGCATTTT.

The V call is TRBV6-1, the J call TRBJ1-2; D remains unclear. From germline, CDR1 is MNHNS and CDR2 SASEGT. V was shortened by 2 bases and J by 8 bases, with 12 bases between the two germline ends. This CDR3 is 13 amino acids long. CDR3 in DNA: TGTGCCAGCAGTGAACTCTTGGAGGCGGGCTACACCTTC. Translating it yields CASSELLEAGYTF.

The V gene is TRBV11-2, the J gene TRBJ2-5; 12 nucleotides line up with TRBD2. J gave up 5 bases and V 0 bases, and 4 bases lay outside the gene matches. CDR1 is SGHAT and CDR2 is FQNNGV in the germline V gene. The CDR3 is made up of 16 amino acids. In DNA, the CDR3 is TGTGCCAGCAGCTTAGATCTAGCGGGGGGGCGTGAGACCCAGTACTTC. Protein product: CASSLDLAGGRETQYF.

The J gene is TRBJ2-1, the V gene TRBV21-1; the D segment call TRBD2 is taken from the table without a DNA check. TRBV21-1 is given as a pseudogene. This CDR3 spans 18 amino acids. CDR3 sequence (DNA): TGTGCCAGCAGCAAAAGACCTAGCGGGGGTATGTCCTACAATGAGCAGTTCTTC. It specifies CASSKRPSGGMSYNEQFF.

This chain links TRBV4-3 with TRBJ1-1, with D unresolved. V was pared by 0 bases and J by 1 base, with 6 bases between. CDR3 length equals 14 residues. Germline V gene lookup returns CDR1 LGHNA and CDR2 YSLEER. The CDR3 here is CASSQDGSNTEAFF. The CDR3 DNA sequence: TGCGCCAGCAGCCAAGATGGGTCGAACACTGAAGCTTTCTTT.

This sequence joins TRBV21-1 and TRBJ1-2; TRBD1, the table's D call, lacks a check against the DNA. TRBV21-1 is a documented pseudogene. The CDR3 spans 14 residues. CDR3 DNA sequence: TGTGCCAGCAGCAAACGGGGACAGCACTATGGCTACACCTTC. Translation: CASSKRGQHYGYTF.

The rearrangement links TRBV7-9 to TRBJ2-7; D uncertain. This CDR3 comprises 16 residues. V dropped 5 bases and J dropped 3 bases, with 20 bases sitting between them. Germline loops: CDR1 SEHNR, CDR2 FQNEAQ (reference sequence). CDR3 amino acids: CASSNDQTYIDYEQYF. Written as DNA, the CDR3 is TGTGCCAGCAGCAACGATCAGACATACATAGACTACGAGCAGTACTTC.

The CDR3 bases are TGCGCCAGCAGCTTGGACGCCAGTGAAGCTTTCTTT. It yields the protein CASSLDASEAFF. The chain couples TRBV5-1 to TRBJ1-1; no definite D call. V was clipped by 0 bases and J by 7 bases, with 7 bases between them. Germline V gene lookup returns CDR1 SGHRS and CDR2 YFSETQ. The CDR3 consists of 12 residues.

The chain joins TRBV7-9 to TRBJ1-1; no firm D call. Trimming left V 1 base short and J 6 bases short, with 6 bases between. Per germline, CDR1 SEHNR and CDR2 FQNEAQ (reference sequence). The CDR3 loop spans 12 amino acids. The DNA for the CDR3 is TGTGCCAGCAGCTTAGACGAACCTGAAGCTTTCTTT. Residues: CASSLDEPEAFF.

The V gene is TRBV6-5, the J gene TRBJ1-1; unclear D gene. The germline V gene encodes CDR1 MNHEY and CDR2 SVGAGI. V was pared by 6 bases and J by 6 bases, with 14 bases between. The CDR3 is made up of 13 amino acids. The DNA of the CDR3 is TGTGCCAGCAGCCCATCTGGGTTTGCTGAAGCTTTCTTT. This codes for CASSPSGFAEAFF.

In DNA, the CDR3 is TGTGCCAGCAGCTTAGTGGCAGGGGGCGGAAACACCATATATTTT. Amino acids: CASSLVAGGGNTIYF. The genes are TRBV7-3 and TRBJ1-3; 8 nucleotides agree with TRBD1. Germline lookup yields CDR1 SGHTA and CDR2 FQGTGA. CDR3 length equals 15 residues. Losses at the gene ends were 2 bases for V and 4 bases for J; bases not matched to a gene: 4. The full variable domain, its missing parts supplied by reference TRBV7-3 and TRBJ1-3, is GAGVSQTPSNKVTEKGKYVELRCDPISGHTALYWYRQSLGQGPEFLIYFQGTGAADDSGLPNDRFFAVRPEGSVSTLKIQRTERGDSAVYLCASSLVAGGGNTIYFGEGSWLTVV.

The chain has TRBV24-1 and TRBJ2-1; no clear D gene. Germline V lookup: CDR1 KGHDR, CDR2 SFDVKD. Trimming took off 3 bases at V and 1 base at J, with 12 bases between the two ends. The CDR3 sequence is 16 residues long. CDR3 region: CATSDVAAQSYNEQFF. For the CDR3, the DNA is TGTGCCACCAGTGATGTGGCAGCTCAATCCTACAATGAGCAGTTCTTC.